This T cell receptor beta chain was recorded in a study of T-cell memory formation after mild COVID-19 listed by TCRdb under 2021. Background for the entire study: TCR sequence clusters from the two donors were found to be largely donor specific. T-cell clones expanding and contracting after mild COVID-19 in a couple of donors were tracked by longitudinal TCRalpha and TCRbeta repertoire sequencing. Two young, previously healthy adult volunteers made up the cohort, one male and one female.

This clonotype occurred many times. Its binding antigen is unknown. No per-base quality is available; no much larger clone lies one base away. Paper-wide results and their limitations: SARS-CoV-2 specificity was not confirmed for the second-wave clones peaking on day 37. From day 15 to 85, contracting clones showed balanced CD4/CD8 phenotypes, whereas a second wave of clones that expanded from day 15 to 37 leaned towards CD4+. Only two mild cases were covered in the study, and larger cohorts including severe cases with pre-infection samples were considered necessary. Contracting CD4+ clones were found mainly in CM and EM memory subsets, while CD8+ clones were enriched in EMRA. The detection of some responding clones in pre-infection memory suggests that pre-existing cross-reactive memory T cells joined the SARS-CoV-2 response.

TCRdb names Illumina NovaSeq 6000 as the instrument used. TCRalpha and TCRbeta cDNA libraries were constructed by 5'RACE with constant-segment primers, with sample barcodes and unique molecular identifiers being introduced. Trizol reagent was used to extract RNA from every sample. The libraries were amplified in two PCR steps, and the second step added a second sample barcode and Illumina TruSeq adapters. The libraries were sequenced on an Illumina NovaSeq using 2 x 150 bp paired-end reads. The authors' pipeline ran thus. Demultiplexing of reads and collapsing into UMI-guided consensus sequences were performed with migec v1.2.7. Using mixcr v2.1.11, the UMI consensuses were aligned to TRA and TRB V and J templates and assembled into clonotypes. A clonotype was counted as expanded or contracted only if both edgeR and NoisET called the change significant, with noise models trained on biological replicates. For edgeR calls, the cutoffs were a false discovery rate-adjusted p below 0.01 and a log2 fold-change threshold of 1. PCA with hierarchical clustering of max-normalized trajectories of the 1000 most abundant clonotypes was used as exploratory dynamics analysis. The CD4 or CD8 phenotype of responding clones was assigned using the separately sequenced CD4+ and CD8+ repertoires. TCRdb redid the processing of the public reads, applying fastp at Q25 and MiXCR, and retained in-frame beta chains. Identical CDR3 proteins give one entry, which carries the most common genes and DNA. TCRdb assigned the V and J calls; the authors' analysis was not used. The sample records roughly 130,000 distinct CDR3 sequences, about 17% of which are singletons. The ten largest clones capture about 5% of the sample.

Ficoll-Paque density gradient centrifugation was the method used to isolate PBMCs. Sequences SGHTA (CDR1) and FQGNSA (CDR2) are obtained from the germline V gene. The CDR3 measures 14 amino acids from cysteine to phenylalanine. Left in the record is the CDR3 DNA by itself, 42 bases read in frame from the first base. Trimming takes 3 bases off V and 5 bases off J; junction bases not matched to a gene: 2. The origin of this receptor is a man aged 18 to 35 who had mild COVID-19 (a few samples of this study predate the infection). The sample titles of this study are shuffled in the database, so cell type and time point are left out; the donor was told from shared clones. Sample: PBMCs or a T cell subset sorted from them (not recorded which). The chain joins TRBV7-2 to TRBJ2-2, and TRBD2 matches 8 of the central bases. The CDR3 loop reads CASSFSGATGELFF. The nucleotide sequence reads as follows: TGTGCCAGCAGCTTTAGCGGGGCGACCGGGGAGCTGTTTTTT.